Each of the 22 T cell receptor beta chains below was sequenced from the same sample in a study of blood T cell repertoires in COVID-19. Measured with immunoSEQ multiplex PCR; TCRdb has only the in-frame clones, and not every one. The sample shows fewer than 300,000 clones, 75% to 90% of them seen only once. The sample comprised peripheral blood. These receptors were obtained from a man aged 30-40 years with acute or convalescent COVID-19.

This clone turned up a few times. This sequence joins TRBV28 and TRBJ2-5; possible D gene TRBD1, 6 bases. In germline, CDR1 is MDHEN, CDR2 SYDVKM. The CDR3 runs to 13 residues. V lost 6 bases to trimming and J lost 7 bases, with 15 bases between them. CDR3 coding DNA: TGTGCCAGCAGCCGACAGGCCGGGCGGACCCAGTACTTC. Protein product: CASSRQAGRTQYF.

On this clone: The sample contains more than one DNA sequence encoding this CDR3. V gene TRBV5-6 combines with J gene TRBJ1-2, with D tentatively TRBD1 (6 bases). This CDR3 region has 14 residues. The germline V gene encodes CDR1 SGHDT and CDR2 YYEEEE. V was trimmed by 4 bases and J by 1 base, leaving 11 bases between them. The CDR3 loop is CASSRDRNNYGYTF. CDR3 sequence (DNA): TGTGCCAGCAGCCGCGACAGGAATAACTATGGCTACACCTTC.

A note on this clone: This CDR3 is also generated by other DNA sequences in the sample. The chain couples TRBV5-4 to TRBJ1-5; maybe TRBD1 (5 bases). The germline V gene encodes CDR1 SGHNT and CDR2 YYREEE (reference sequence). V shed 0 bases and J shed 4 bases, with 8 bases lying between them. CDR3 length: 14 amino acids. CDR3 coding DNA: TGTGCCAGCAGCTTGGGGGGGGGAAATCAGCCCCAGCATTTT. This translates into CASSLGGGNQPQHF.

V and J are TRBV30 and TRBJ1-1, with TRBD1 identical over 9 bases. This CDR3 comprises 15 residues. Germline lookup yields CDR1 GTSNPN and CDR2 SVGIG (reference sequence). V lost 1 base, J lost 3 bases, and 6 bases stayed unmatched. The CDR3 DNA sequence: TGTGCCTGGAGTGACCCGGGACAGGGCGACACTGAAGCTTTCTTT. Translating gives CAWSDPGQGDTEAFF.

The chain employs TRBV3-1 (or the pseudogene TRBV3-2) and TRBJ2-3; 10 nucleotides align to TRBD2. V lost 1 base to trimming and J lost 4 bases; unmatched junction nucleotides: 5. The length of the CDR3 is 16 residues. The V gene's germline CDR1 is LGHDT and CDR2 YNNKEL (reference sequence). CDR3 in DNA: TGTGCCAGCAGCCAAGTGGCCAGCGGGGGGGCAGATACGCAGTATTTT. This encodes CASSQVASGGADTQYF.

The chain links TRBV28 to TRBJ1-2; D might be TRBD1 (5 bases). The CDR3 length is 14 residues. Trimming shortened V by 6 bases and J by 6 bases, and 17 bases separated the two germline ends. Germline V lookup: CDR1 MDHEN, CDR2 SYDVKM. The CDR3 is CASSPPLGGNGYTF. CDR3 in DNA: TGTGCCAGCAGCCCTCCCCTCGGGGGTAATGGCTACACCTTC.

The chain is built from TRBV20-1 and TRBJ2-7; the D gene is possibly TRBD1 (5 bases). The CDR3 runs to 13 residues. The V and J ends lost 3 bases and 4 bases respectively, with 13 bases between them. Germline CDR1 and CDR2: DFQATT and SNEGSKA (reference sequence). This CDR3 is CSASFQGMYEQYF. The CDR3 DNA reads TGCAGTGCTAGTTTTCAGGGAATGTACGAGCAGTACTTC.

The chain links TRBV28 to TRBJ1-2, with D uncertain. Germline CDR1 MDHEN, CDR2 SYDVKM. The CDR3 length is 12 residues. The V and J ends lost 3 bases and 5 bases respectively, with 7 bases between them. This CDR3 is CASSFPRYGYTF. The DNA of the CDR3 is TGTGCCAGCAGTTTCCCCAGATATGGCTACACCTTC.

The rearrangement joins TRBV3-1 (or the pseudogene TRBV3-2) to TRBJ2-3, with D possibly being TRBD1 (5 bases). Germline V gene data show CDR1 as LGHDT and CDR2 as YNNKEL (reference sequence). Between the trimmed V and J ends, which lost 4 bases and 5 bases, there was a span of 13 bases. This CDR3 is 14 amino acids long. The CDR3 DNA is TGTGCCAGCAGCCTCAGGGATTCAGGAGATACGCAGTATTTT. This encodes CASSLRDSGDTQYF.

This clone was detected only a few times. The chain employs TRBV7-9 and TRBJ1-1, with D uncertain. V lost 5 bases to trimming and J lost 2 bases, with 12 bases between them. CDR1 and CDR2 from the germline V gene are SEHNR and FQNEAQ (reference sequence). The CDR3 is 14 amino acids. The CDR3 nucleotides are TGTGCCAGCAGCATCCTAGGGAGAAACACTGAAGCTTTCTTT. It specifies CASSILGRNTEAFF.

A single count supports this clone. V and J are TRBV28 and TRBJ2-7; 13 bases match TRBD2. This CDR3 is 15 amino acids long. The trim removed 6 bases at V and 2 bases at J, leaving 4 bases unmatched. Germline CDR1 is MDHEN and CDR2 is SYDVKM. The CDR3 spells CASSVTSGGAYEQYF. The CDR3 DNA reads TGTGCCAGCAGCGTAACTAGCGGGGGGGCCTACGAGCAGTACTTC.

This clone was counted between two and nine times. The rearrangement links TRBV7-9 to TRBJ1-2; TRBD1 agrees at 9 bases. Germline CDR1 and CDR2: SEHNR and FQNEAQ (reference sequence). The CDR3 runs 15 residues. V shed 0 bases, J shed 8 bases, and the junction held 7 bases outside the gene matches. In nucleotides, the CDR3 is TGTGCCAGCAGCTTAGCGCCACAGGGGGCGTGGGGCTACACCTTC. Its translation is CASSLAPQGAWGYTF.

CDR3 loop: CASSQVGGPEGSPLHF. The CDR3 nucleotides read TGCGCCAGCAGCCAAGTCGGGGGGCCCGAGGGCTCACCCCTCCACTTT. The chain recombines TRBV4-1 with TRBJ1-6; weak D call: TRBD1 (6 bases). The germline CDR1 and CDR2 sequences are MGHRA and YSYEKL. CDR3 length: 16 amino acids. The ends were cut back, 1 base at V and 10 bases at J, with 17 bases in the middle.

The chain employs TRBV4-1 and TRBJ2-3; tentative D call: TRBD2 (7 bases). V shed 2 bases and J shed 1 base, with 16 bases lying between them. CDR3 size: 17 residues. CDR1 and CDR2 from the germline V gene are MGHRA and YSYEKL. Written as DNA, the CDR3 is TGCGCCAGCAGCCAATGGGGGGGGCTGGAGGGCACAGATACGCAGTATTTT. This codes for CASSQWGGLEGTDTQYF.

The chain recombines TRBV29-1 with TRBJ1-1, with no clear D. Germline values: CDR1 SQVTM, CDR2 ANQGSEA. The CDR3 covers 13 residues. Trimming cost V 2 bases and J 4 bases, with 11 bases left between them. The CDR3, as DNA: TGCAGCGTTGAAACTACGGGTGGCACTGAAGCTTTCTTT. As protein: CSVETTGGTEAFF.

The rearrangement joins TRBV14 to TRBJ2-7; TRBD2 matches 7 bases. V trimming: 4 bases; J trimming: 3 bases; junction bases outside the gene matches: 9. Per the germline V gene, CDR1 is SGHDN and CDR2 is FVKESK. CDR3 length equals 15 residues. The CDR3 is CASSPYASGDYEQYF. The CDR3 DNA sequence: TGTGCCAGCAGCCCTTACGCTAGCGGAGACTACGAGCAGTACTTC. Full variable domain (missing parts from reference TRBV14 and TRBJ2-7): EAGVTQFPSHSVIEKGQTVTLRCDPISGHDNLYWYRRVMGKEIKFLLHFVKESKQDESGMPNNRFLAERTGGTYSTLKVQPAELEDSGVYFCASSPYASGDYEQYFGPGTRLTVT.

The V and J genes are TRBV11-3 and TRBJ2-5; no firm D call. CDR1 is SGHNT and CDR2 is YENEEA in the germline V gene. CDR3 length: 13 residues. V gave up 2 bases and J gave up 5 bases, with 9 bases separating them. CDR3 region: CASSLSVRETQYF. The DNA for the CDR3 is TGTGCCAGCAGCTTAAGTGTGAGGGAGACCCAGTACTTC.

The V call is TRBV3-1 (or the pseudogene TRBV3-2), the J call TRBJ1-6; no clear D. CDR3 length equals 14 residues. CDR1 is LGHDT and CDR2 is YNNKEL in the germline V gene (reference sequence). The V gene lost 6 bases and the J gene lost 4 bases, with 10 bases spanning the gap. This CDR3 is CASREGVYNSPLHF. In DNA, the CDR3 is TGTGCCAGCAGGGAGGGAGTTTATAATTCACCCCTCCACTTT.

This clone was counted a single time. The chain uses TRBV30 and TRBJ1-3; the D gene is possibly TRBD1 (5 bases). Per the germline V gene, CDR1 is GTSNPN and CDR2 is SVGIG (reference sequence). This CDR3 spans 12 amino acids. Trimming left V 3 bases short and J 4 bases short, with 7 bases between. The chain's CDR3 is CAWRSGGNTIYF. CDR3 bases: TGTGCCTGGAGGTCAGGGGGAAACACCATATATTTT.

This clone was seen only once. CDR3 residues: CASSSQPLDSMVTF. As DNA, the CDR3 is TGTGCCAGCAGCTCCCAGCCCTTGGACAGTATGGTTACCTTC. The chain links TRBV7-3 to TRBJ1-2; weak D call: TRBD1 (6 bases). This CDR3 is 14 amino acids long. The germline CDR1 and CDR2 sequences are SGHTA and FQGTGA. V was trimmed by 4 bases and J by 14 bases, leaving 23 bases between them. The full variable domain, completed using reference TRBV7-3 and TRBJ1-2, is GAGVSQTPSNKVTEKGKYVELRCDPISGHTALYWYRQSLGQGPEFLIYFQGTGAADDSGLPNDRFFAVRPEGSVSTLKIQRTERGDSAVYLCASSSQPLDSMVTFGSGTRLTVV.

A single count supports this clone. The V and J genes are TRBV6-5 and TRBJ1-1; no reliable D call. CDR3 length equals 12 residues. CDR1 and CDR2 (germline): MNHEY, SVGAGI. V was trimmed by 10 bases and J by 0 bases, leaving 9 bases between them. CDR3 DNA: TGTGCCAACTCACTGATGAACACTGAAGCTTTCTTT. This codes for CANSLMNTEAFF.

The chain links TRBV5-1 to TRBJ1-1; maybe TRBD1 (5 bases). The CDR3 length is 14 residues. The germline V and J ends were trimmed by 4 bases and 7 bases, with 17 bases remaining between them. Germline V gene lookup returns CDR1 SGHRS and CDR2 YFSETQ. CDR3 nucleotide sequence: TGCGCCAGCAGCCCGACAGTAACTGCTGGTGAAGCTTTCTTT. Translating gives CASSPTVTAGEAFF.